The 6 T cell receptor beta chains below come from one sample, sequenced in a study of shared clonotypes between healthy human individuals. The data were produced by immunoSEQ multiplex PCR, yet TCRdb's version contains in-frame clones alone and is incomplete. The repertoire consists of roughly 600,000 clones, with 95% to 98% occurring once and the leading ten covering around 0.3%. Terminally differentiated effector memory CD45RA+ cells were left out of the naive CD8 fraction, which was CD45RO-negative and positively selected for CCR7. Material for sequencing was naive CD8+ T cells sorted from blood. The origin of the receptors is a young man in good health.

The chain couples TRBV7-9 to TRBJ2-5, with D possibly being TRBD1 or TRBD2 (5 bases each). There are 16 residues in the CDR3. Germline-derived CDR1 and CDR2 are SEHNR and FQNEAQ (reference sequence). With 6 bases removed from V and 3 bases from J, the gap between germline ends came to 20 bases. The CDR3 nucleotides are TGTGCCAGCAGACCAACAGGCGCGGGCGGTAAAGAGACCCAGTACTTC. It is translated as CASRPTGAGGKETQYF. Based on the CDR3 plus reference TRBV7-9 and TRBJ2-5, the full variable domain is DTGVSQNPRHKITKRGQNVTFRCDPISEHNRLYWYRQTLGQGPEFLTYFQNEAQLEKSRLLSDRFSAERPKGSFSTLEIQRTEQGDSAMYLCASRPTGAGGKETQYFGPGTRLLVL.

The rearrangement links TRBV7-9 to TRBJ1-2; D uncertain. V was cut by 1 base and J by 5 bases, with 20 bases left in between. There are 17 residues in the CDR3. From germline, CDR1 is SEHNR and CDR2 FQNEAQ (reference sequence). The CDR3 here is CASSLGGTALLRYGYTF. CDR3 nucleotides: TGTGCCAGCAGCTTAGGCGGAACTGCCCTACTTCGTTATGGCTACACCTTC.

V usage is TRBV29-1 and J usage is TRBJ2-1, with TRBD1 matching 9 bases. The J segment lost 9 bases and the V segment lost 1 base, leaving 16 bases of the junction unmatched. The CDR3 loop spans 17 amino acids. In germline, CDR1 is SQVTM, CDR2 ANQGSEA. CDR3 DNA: TGCAGCGTTGAAGGGGGACAGGGCATCGTTGCTAATACTGAGCAGTTCTTC. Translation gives CSVEGGQGIVANTEQFF.

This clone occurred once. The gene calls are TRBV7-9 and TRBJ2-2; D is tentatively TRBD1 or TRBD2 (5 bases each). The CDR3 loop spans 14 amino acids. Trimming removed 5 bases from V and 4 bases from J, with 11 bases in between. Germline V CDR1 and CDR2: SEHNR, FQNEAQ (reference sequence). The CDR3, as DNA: TGTGCCAGCAGCCCATGGGACGGCACCGGGGAGCTGTTTTTT. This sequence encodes CASSPWDGTGELFF.

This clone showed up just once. The CDR3 bases are TGTGCCAGCAGCTTGTTGGAGGGACTAGCGGGGTACAATGAGCAGTTCTTC. Its translation: CASSLLEGLAGYNEQFF. The gene calls are TRBV11-2 and TRBJ2-1; TRBD2 matches 13 bases. This CDR3 has 17 amino acids. V lost 3 bases to trimming and J lost 4 bases; unmatched junction nucleotides: 6. From germline, CDR1 is SGHAT and CDR2 FQNNGV.

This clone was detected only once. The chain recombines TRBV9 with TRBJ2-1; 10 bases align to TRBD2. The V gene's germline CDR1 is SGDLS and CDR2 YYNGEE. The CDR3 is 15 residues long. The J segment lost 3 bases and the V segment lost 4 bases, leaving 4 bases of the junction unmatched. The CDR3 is CASSMSGRDYNEQFF. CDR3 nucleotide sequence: TGTGCCAGCAGCATGAGCGGGAGGGACTACAATGAGCAGTTCTTC.